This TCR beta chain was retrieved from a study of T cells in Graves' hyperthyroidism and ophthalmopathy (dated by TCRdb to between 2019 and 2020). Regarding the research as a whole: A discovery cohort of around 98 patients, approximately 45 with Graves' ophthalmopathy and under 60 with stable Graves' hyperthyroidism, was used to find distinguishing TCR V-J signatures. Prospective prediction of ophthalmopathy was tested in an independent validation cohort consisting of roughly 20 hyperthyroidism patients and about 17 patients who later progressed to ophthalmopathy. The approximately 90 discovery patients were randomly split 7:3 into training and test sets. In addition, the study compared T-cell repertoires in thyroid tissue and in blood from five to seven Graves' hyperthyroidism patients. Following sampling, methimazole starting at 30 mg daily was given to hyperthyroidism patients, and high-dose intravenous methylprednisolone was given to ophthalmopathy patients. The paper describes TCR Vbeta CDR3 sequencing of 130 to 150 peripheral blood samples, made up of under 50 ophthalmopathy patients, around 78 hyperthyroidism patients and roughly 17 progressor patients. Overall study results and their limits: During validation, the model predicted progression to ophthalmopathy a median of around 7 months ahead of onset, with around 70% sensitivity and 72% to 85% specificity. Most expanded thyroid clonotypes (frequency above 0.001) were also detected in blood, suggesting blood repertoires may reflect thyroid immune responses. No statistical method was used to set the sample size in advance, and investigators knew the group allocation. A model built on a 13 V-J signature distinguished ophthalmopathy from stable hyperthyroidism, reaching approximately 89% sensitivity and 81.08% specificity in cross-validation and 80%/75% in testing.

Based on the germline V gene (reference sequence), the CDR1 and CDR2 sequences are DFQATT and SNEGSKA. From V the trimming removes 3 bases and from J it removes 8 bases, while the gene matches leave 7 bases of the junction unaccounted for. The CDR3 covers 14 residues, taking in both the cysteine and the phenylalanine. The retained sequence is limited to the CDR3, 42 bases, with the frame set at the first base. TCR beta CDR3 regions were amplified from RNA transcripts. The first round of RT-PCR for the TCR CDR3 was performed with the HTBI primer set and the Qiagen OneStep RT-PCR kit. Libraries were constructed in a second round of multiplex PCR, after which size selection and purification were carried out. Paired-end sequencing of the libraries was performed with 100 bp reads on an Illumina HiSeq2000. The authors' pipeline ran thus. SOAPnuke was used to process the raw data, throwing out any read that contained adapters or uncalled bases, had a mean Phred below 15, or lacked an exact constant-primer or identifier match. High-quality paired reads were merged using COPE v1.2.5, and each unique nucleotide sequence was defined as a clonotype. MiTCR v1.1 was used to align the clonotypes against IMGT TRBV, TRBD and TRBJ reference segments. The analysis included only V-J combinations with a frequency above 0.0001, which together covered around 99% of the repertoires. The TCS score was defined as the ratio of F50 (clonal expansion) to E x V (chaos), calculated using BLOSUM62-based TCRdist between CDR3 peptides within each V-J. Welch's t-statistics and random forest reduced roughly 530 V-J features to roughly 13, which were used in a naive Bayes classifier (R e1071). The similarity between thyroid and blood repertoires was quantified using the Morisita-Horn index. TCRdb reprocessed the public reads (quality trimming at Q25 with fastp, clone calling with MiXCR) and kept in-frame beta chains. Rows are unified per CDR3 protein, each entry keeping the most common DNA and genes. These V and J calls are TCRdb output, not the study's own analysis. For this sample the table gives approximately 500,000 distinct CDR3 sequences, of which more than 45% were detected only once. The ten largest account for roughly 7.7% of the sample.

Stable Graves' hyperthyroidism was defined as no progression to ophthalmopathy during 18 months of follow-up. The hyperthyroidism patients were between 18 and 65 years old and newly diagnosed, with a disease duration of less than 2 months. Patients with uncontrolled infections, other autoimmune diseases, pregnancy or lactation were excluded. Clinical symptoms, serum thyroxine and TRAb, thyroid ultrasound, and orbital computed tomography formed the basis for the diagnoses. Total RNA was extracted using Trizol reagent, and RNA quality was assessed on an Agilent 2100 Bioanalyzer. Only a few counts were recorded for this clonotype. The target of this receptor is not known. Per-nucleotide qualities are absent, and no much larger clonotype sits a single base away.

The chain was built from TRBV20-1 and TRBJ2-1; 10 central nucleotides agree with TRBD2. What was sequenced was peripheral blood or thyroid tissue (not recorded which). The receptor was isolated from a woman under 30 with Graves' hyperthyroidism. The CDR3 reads CSARGTSGTHEQFF. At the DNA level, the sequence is TGCAGTGCTAGGGGAACTAGCGGGACGCATGAGCAGTTCTTC.